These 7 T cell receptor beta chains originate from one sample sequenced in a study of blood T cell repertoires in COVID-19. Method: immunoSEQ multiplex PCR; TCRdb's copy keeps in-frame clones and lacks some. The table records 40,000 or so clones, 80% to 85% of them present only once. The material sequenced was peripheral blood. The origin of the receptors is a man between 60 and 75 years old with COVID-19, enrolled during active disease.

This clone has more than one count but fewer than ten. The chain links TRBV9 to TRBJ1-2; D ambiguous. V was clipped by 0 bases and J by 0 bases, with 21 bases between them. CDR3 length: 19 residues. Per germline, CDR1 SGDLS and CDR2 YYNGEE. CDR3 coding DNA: TGTGCCAGCAGCGTAGTCGAGGCCAGATCCTCACCAGCTAACTATGGCTACACCTTC. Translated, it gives CASSVVEARSSPANYGYTF. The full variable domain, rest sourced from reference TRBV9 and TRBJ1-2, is DSGVTQTPKHLITATGQRVTLRCSPRSGDLSVYWYQQSLDQGLQFLIQYYNGEERAKGNILERFSAQQFPDLHSELNLSSLELGDSALYFCASSVVEARSSPANYGYTFGSGTRLTVV.

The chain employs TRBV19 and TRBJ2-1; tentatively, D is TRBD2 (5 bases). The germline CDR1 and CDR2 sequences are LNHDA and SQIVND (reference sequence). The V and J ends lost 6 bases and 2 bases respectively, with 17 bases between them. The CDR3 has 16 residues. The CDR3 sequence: CASRPPGSGTYNEQFF. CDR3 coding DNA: TGTGCCAGTAGACCCCCCGGCAGCGGCACCTACAATGAGCAGTTCTTC.

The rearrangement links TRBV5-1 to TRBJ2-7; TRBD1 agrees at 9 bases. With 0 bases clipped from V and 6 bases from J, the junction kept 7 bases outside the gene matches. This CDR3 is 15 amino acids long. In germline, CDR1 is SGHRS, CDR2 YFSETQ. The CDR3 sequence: CASSLGGTGSLEQYF. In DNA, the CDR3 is TGCGCCAGCAGCTTGGGGGGGACAGGGTCCCTCGAGCAGTACTTC.

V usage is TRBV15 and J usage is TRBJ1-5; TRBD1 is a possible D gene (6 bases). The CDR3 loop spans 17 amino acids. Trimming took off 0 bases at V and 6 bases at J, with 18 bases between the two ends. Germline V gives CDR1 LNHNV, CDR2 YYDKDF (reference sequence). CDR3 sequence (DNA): TGTGCCACCAGCAGAGATCGGGGCAGGGGCCCCTTTCAGCCCCAGCATTTT. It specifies CATSRDRGRGPFQPQHF. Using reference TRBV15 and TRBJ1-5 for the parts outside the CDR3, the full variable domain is DAMVIQNPRYQVTQFGKPVTLSCSQTLNHNVMYWYQQKSSQAPKLLFHYYDKDFNNEADTPDNFQSRRPNTSFCFLDIRSPGLGDTAMYLCATSRDRGRGPFQPQHFGDGTRLSIL.

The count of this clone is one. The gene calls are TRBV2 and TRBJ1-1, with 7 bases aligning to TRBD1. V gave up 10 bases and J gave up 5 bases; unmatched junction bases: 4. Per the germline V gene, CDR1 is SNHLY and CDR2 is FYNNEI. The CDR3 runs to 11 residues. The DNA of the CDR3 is TGTGCCATCTCACAGGGGACTGAAGCTTTCTTT. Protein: CAISQGTEAFF.

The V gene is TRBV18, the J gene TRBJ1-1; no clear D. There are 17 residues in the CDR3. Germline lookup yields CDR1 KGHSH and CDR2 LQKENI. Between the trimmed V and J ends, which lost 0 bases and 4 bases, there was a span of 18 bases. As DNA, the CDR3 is TGTGCCAGCTCACCACCGCGATCTCCCCTCCGGGGCACTGAAGCTTTCTTT. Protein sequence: CASSPPRSPLRGTEAFF. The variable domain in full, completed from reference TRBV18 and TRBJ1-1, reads NAGVMQNPRHLVRRRGQEARLRCSPMKGHSHVYWYRQLPEEGLKFMVYLQKENIIDESGMPKERFSAEFPKEGPSILRIQQVVRGDSAAYFCASSPPRSPLRGTEAFFGQGTRLTVV.

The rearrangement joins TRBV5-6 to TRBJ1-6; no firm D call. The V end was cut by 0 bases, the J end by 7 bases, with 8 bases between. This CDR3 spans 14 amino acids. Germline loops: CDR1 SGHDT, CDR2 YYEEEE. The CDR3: CASSLGGANSPLHF. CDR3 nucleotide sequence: TGTGCCAGCAGCTTGGGAGGTGCCAATTCACCCCTCCACTTT.